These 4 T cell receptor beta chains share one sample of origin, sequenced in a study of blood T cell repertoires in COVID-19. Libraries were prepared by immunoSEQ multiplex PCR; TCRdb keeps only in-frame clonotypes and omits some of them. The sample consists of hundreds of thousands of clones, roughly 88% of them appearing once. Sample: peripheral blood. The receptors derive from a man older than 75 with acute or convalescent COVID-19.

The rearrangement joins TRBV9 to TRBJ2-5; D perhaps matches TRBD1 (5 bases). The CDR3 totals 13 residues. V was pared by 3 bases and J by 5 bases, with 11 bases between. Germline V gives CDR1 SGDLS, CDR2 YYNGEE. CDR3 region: CASSATRGETQYF. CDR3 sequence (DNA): TGTGCCAGCAGCGCGACAAGGGGTGAGACCCAGTACTTC.

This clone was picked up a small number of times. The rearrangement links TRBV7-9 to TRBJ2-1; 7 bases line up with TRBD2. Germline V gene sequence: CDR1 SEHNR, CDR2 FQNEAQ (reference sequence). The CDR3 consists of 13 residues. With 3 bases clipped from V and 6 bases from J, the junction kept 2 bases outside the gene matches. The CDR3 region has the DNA TGTGCCAGCAGCTTTACGGGGGGCAATGAGCAGTTCTTC. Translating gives CASSFTGGNEQFF.

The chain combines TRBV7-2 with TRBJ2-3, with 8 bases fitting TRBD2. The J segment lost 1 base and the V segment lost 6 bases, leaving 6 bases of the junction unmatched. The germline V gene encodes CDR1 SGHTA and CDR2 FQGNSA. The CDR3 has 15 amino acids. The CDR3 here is CASRPGLAGTDTQYF. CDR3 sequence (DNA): TGTGCCAGCAGGCCCGGACTAGCCGGCACAGATACGCAGTATTTT.

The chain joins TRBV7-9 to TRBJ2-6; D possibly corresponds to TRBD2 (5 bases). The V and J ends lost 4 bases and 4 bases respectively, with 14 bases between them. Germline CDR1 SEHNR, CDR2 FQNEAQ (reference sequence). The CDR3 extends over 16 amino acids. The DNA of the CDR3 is TGTGCCAGCAGCTCAGCCTTAGCGAGAGGGGCCAACGTCCTGACTTTC. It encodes CASSSALARGANVLTF.